The 9 T cell receptor beta chains in this list originate from one sample, sequenced in a study of blood T cell repertoires in COVID-19. Assay used: immunoSEQ multiplex PCR; TCRdb lists only in-frame clones, some missing. Of hundreds of thousands of clones in the sample, around 84% are singletons; the top ten hold over 1%. The sample consisted of peripheral blood. These receptors all stem from a man in his sixties or seventies with acute or convalescent COVID-19.

The V and J genes are TRBV11-2 and TRBJ2-2, with D possibly being TRBD1 (5 bases). Per the germline V gene, CDR1 is SGHAT and CDR2 is FQNNGV. The CDR3 has 15 residues. The V end lost 2 bases, the J end lost 5 bases, and 12 bases lay between the germline ends. The CDR3 DNA reads as TGTGCCAGCAGCTTAAGGAGTCCAGGGACCGGGGAGCTGTTTTTT. Its protein product is CASSLRSPGTGELFF.

The chain couples TRBV3-1 (or the pseudogene TRBV3-2) to TRBJ2-1; 10 nucleotides match TRBD1. The ends lost 4 bases at V and 3 bases at J; junction bases unmatched: 3. CDR1 and CDR2 from the germline V gene are LGHDT and YNNKEL (reference sequence). The CDR3 has 15 residues. CDR3: CASSRGQGYYNEQFF. The CDR3 nucleotides read TGTGCCAGCAGCCGGGGACAGGGGTACTACAATGAGCAGTTCTTC.

The CDR3 is CASSGRPGGNSYEQYF. In DNA form, the CDR3 reads TGTGCCAGCAGTGGTCGACCAGGGGGCAATTCCTACGAGCAGTACTTC. This chain uses TRBV6-1 with TRBJ2-7; TRBD1 matches at 8 bases. V was pared by 4 bases and J by 1 base, with 9 bases of the junction left unmatched. Germline CDR1 is MNHNS and CDR2 is SASEGT. The CDR3 length is 16 residues.

The V and J genes are TRBV28 and TRBJ2-3, with TRBD2 matching 11 bases. There are 16 residues in the CDR3. The J segment lost 2 bases and the V segment lost 6 bases, leaving 7 bases of the junction unmatched. Germline values: CDR1 MDHEN, CDR2 SYDVKM. DNA of the CDR3: TGTGCCAGCAGGCTCATACTAGCGGGGGCCACAGATACGCAGTATTTT. Translated, it gives CASRLILAGATDTQYF.

The chain employs TRBV10-3 and TRBJ1-1, with D unresolved. The CDR3 runs to 11 residues. The V gene's germline CDR1 is ENHRY and CDR2 SYGVKD. V was clipped by 2 bases and J by 7 bases, with 5 bases between them. The DNA of the CDR3 is TGTGCCATCAGTGAGGCGTTTGAAGCTTTCTTT. Translation: CAISEAFEAFF.

The chain couples TRBV7-9 to TRBJ2-7; tentatively, D is TRBD1 (5 bases). The CDR3 runs to 13 residues. Trimming shortened V by 5 bases and J by 5 bases, and 13 bases separated the two germline ends. The V gene's germline CDR1 is SEHNR and CDR2 FQNEAQ (reference sequence). CDR3 protein: CASSSRVIDEQYF. The CDR3 DNA is TGTGCCAGCAGCAGCAGGGTTATTGACGAGCAGTACTTC.

The chain links TRBV18 to TRBJ2-1; 7 positions match TRBD2. V trimming: 5 bases; J trimming: 6 bases; junction bases outside the gene matches: 7. Germline values: CDR1 KGHSH, CDR2 LQKENI. This CDR3 is built from 14 residues. The CDR3, as DNA: TGTGCCAGCTCATCGGCTAGCGGAATCAATGAGCAGTTCTTC. This encodes CASSSASGINEQFF.

This chain links TRBV30 with TRBJ2-3; 9 bases are a match to TRBD1. The V and J ends lost 8 bases and 2 bases, in that order; junction bases with no gene match: 5. The CDR3 loop spans 13 amino acids. The germline V gene encodes CDR1 GTSNPN and CDR2 SVGIG (reference sequence). The DNA of the CDR3 is TGTGCCGGGGGGACAGGGATCACAGATACGCAGTATTTT. This translates into CAGGTGITDTQYF.

V gene TRBV13 combines with J gene TRBJ2-5; TRBD1 matches at 9 bases. Looked up from germline, CDR1 is PRHDT and CDR2 is FYEKMQ (reference sequence). The V segment lost 1 base and the J segment 4 bases; nucleotides outside the gene matches: 4. The CDR3 totals 15 residues. Written as DNA, the CDR3 is TGTGCCAGCAGCTTAGACAGGGGGCCGGGAGAGACCCAGTACTTC. Translating it yields CASSLDRGPGETQYF.